These 27 T cell receptor beta chains originate from one sample sequenced in a study of blood T cell repertoires in COVID-19. Produced via immunoSEQ multiplex PCR; TCRdb's table is partial and in-frame only. The sample has around 210,000 clones, almost 85% seen once. The sequenced material came from peripheral blood. These receptors originate from a man aged 50-59 years with COVID-19, enrolled during active disease.

J is TRBJ2-2 and V is TRBV5-4; D might be TRBD1 (5 bases). This CDR3 contains 16 residues. Germline CDR1 is SGHNT and CDR2 is YYREEE (reference sequence). V lost 2 bases to trimming and J lost 0 bases, with 11 bases between them. CDR3 loop: CASSFIDSPNTGELFF. The CDR3 coding sequence is TGTGCCAGCAGCTTTATCGACAGCCCGAACACCGGGGAGCTGTTTTTT.

The rearrangement joins TRBV7-9 to TRBJ2-7; a possible D gene is TRBD1 (6 bases). Per germline, CDR1 SEHNR and CDR2 FQNEAQ (reference sequence). Trimming removed 5 bases from V and 9 bases from J, with 20 bases in between. The CDR3 sequence is 14 residues long. CDR3 in DNA: TGTGCCAGCAGCCCTGCTCAGGGGAGAAGTTGGCAGTACTTC. It encodes CASSPAQGRSWQYF. Variable domain in full (rest from reference TRBV7-9 and TRBJ2-7): DTGVSQNPRHKITKRGQNVTFRCDPISEHNRLYWYRQTLGQGPEFLTYFQNEAQLEKSRLLSDRFSAERPKGSFSTLEIQRTEQGDSAMYLCASSPAQGRSWQYFGPGTRLTVT.

The gene calls are TRBV13 and TRBJ1-5, with TRBD1 matching 8 bases. Trimming at V came to 3 bases and at J to 7 bases, leaving 5 bases not matched to a gene. Per germline, CDR1 PRHDT and CDR2 FYEKMQ (reference sequence). The CDR3 has 14 residues. The CDR3 here is CASSFGQGGQPQHF. The CDR3 nucleotides read TGTGCCAGCAGCTTCGGACAGGGCGGACAGCCCCAGCATTTT.

This rearrangement joins TRBV14 to TRBJ2-2, with 8 bases lining up with TRBD2. With V trimmed by 0 bases and J by 5 bases, 8 bases remained unmatched. Germline CDR1 reads SGHDN; CDR2 reads FVKESK. The CDR3 loop spans 17 amino acids. The CDR3 spells CASSQDAGGARTGELFF. CDR3 coding DNA: TGTGCCAGCAGCCAAGATGCCGGGGGGGCGCGGACCGGGGAGCTGTTTTTT. Using reference TRBV14 and TRBJ2-2 for the parts outside the CDR3, the full variable domain is EAGVTQFPSHSVIEKGQTVTLRCDPISGHDNLYWYRRVMGKEIKFLLHFVKESKQDESGMPNNRFLAERTGGTYSTLKVQPAELEDSGVYFCASSQDAGGARTGELFFGEGSRLTVL.

The rearrangement uses TRBV6-5 and TRBJ1-6, with D perhaps TRBD1 (6 bases). Between the trimmed V and J ends, which lost 6 bases and 5 bases, there was a span of 11 bases. CDR1 is MNHEY, CDR2 SVGAGI, per germline. The CDR3 is made up of 14 amino acids. CDR3 protein: CASRNRADNSPLHF. CDR3 nucleotides: TGTGCCAGCAGGAACAGGGCCGATAATTCACCCCTCCACTTT.

This clone was seen more than once but under ten times. CDR3 region: CASSPRSSGANVLTF. The DNA for the CDR3 is TGCGCCAGCAGCCCGAGGAGCTCTGGGGCCAACGTCCTGACTTTC. The rearrangement uses TRBV5-1 and TRBJ2-6; D is ambiguous. The V gene's germline CDR1 is SGHRS and CDR2 YFSETQ. This CDR3 region has 15 residues. V lost 4 bases and J lost 0, with 8 bases in between.

J is TRBJ1-3 and V is TRBV12-2. TRBV12-2 is annotated as a pseudogene. There are 17 residues in the CDR3. CDR3 amino acids: CASRLIVLSSSGNTIYF. CDR3 DNA sequence: TGTGCAAGTCGCTTAATCGTTCTTTCGAGCTCTGGAAACACCATATATTTT.

The J gene is TRBJ2-3, the V gene TRBV7-3; unclear D gene. Looked up from germline, CDR1 is SGHTA and CDR2 is FQGTGA. The CDR3 is 13 amino acids. The germline V and J ends were trimmed by 5 bases and 6 bases, with 12 bases remaining between them. The CDR3 loop is CASSQAGSDTQYF. Written as DNA, the CDR3 is TGTGCCAGCAGCCAAGCTGGTTCGGATACGCAGTATTTT.

The chain couples TRBV3-1 (or the pseudogene TRBV3-2) to TRBJ1-4; 8 bases match TRBD1. CDR3 length: 17 amino acids. Trimming at V came to 4 bases and at J to 7 bases, leaving 14 bases not matched to a gene. Germline values: CDR1 LGHDT, CDR2 YNNKEL (reference sequence). In nucleotides, the CDR3 is TGTGCCAGCAGCCCGACATTTACAGGGGGACCTGGTGAAAAACTGTTTTTT. This sequence encodes CASSPTFTGGPGEKLFF.

V is TRBV7-9 and J is TRBJ1-4; 10 bases match TRBD1. This CDR3 spans 15 amino acids. V lost 5 bases to trimming and J lost 5 bases; unmatched junction nucleotides: 5. Germline V CDR1 and CDR2: SEHNR, FQNEAQ (reference sequence). CDR3 nucleotides: TGTGCCAGCAGCCCGGGGACAGGGGAGAATGAAAAACTGTTTTTT. Its protein product is CASSPGTGENEKLFF. The full variable domain, rest sourced from reference TRBV7-9 and TRBJ1-4, is DTGVSQNPRHKITKRGQNVTFRCDPISEHNRLYWYRQTLGQGPEFLTYFQNEAQLEKSRLLSDRFSAERPKGSFSTLEIQRTEQGDSAMYLCASSPGTGENEKLFFGSGTQLSVL.

This clone has just one count. CDR3 loop: CASFSGAGSPLHF. CDR3 sequence (DNA): TGCGCCAGCTTCAGTGGGGCCGGTTCACCCCTCCACTTT. This chain uses TRBV10-2 with TRBJ1-6, with a tentative D call TRBD1 (5 bases). Germline CDR1 WSHSY, CDR2 SAAADI. V lost 8 bases and J lost 9, with 14 bases in between. The CDR3 length is 13 residues.

This clone was recorded once. The rearrangement links TRBV28 to TRBJ2-7; tentatively, D is TRBD1 (7 bases). The germline CDR1 and CDR2 sequences are MDHEN and SYDVKM. There are 15 residues in the CDR3. V lost 4 bases and J 4 bases, leaving 17 bases between the germline ends. The CDR3 reads CASSSQGGEGYEQYF. In DNA, the CDR3 is TGTGCCAGCAGTTCCCAGGGGGGTGAAGGATACGAGCAGTACTTC.

The genes are TRBV20-1 and TRBJ1-1; no clear D. Trimming removed 8 bases at V and 11 bases at J, with 12 bases between. Germline loops: CDR1 DFQATT, CDR2 SNEGSKA (reference sequence). The CDR3 is 9 residues long. The CDR3 DNA sequence: TGCAGTTCGTCCCCGGGGGCTTTCTTT. It yields the protein CSSSPGAFF.

The genes are TRBV5-5 and TRBJ1-3; 8 bases align to TRBD1. Losses at the gene ends were 0 bases for V and 8 bases for J; bases not matched to a gene: 7. There are 15 residues in the CDR3. Looked up from germline, CDR1 is SGHKS and CDR2 is YYEKEE (reference sequence). CDR3 sequence: CASSLGGTGAYTIYF. CDR3 bases: TGTGCCAGCAGCTTGGGGGGGACAGGAGCCTACACCATATATTTT.

The chain's CDR3 is CASSWTGGDEQFF. The CDR3 DNA reads TGTGCCAGCAGTTGGACAGGGGGTGATGAGCAGTTCTTC. The rearrangement joins TRBV6-5 to TRBJ2-1; 10 bases fit TRBD1. Germline trimming cut 4 bases from V and 8 bases from J; bases unmatched to any gene: 2. The CDR3 sequence is 13 residues long. Germline CDR1 and CDR2: MNHEY and SVGAGI.

The chain joins TRBV6-6 to TRBJ1-3; 8 nucleotides line up with TRBD1. With 7 bases clipped from V and 0 bases from J, the junction kept 2 bases outside the gene matches. CDR1 and CDR2 from the germline V gene are MNHNY and SVGAGI (reference sequence). CDR3 length: 14 residues. CDR3: CASIGQGSGNTIYF. Written as DNA, the CDR3 is TGTGCCAGCATCGGACAGGGCTCTGGAAACACCATATATTTT.

The chain joins TRBV6-1 to TRBJ1-1; 9 nucleotides match TRBD1. From germline, CDR1 is MNHNS and CDR2 SASEGT. The V gene end was trimmed by 2 bases and the J gene end by 5 bases; junction bases not matched to a gene: 9. This CDR3 comprises 16 residues. CDR3 protein: CASSEWGGTGRTEAFF. As DNA, the CDR3 is TGTGCCAGCAGTGAATGGGGGGGGACAGGGAGGACTGAAGCTTTCTTT.

The chain employs TRBV28 and TRBJ1-5; 9 nucleotides agree with TRBD1. The V and J ends lost 6 bases and 7 bases, in that order; junction bases with no gene match: 7. The CDR3 is 14 residues long. The germline gives CDR1 MDHEN, CDR2 SYDVKM. Here the CDR3 DNA reads TGTGCCAGCAGCAATACAGGGGGCCGACAGCCCCAGCATTTT. It yields the protein CASSNTGGRQPQHF.

This clone appeared once. This chain links TRBV9 with TRBJ1-2; TRBD1 matches at 8 bases. Per the germline V gene, CDR1 is SGDLS and CDR2 is YYNGEE. Unmatched junction bases numbered 10, after V lost 3 bases and J lost 3 bases. This CDR3 has 16 amino acids. The CDR3 nucleotides are TGTGCCAGCAGCGAGGACAGGGAAGGTACGGACTATGGCTACACCTTC. Its translation is CASSEDREGTDYGYTF.

The chain couples TRBV29-1 to TRBJ2-7, with 14 bases fitting TRBD2. The V segment lost 6 bases and the J segment 4 bases; nucleotides outside the gene matches: 11. CDR1 is SQVTM and CDR2 is ANQGSEA in the germline V gene. This CDR3 has 16 amino acids. The CDR3 spells CSVLGTSGGRRYEQYF. CDR3 in DNA: TGCAGCGTCCTGGGGACTAGCGGGGGTAGGAGGTACGAGCAGTACTTC.

The CDR3 spells CASSSTAGWAYNEQFF. CDR3 in DNA: TGTGCCAGCAGCTCGACTGCAGGGTGGGCGTACAATGAGCAGTTCTTC. This rearrangement joins TRBV11-1 to TRBJ2-1; D possibly corresponds to TRBD1 (5 bases). Germline V CDR1 and CDR2: SGHAT, FQDESV (reference sequence). The CDR3 totals 16 residues. The V gene lost 4 bases and the J gene lost 4 bases, with 17 bases spanning the gap.

This clone was observed a single time. The chain has TRBV3-1 (or the pseudogene TRBV3-2) and TRBJ2-1; 7 nucleotides agree with TRBD1. The V and J ends lost 0 bases and 3 bases, in that order; junction bases with no gene match: 2. The CDR3 length is 15 residues. CDR1 and CDR2 from the germline V gene are LGHDT and YNNKEL (reference sequence). The CDR3 DNA reads TGTGCCAGCAGCCAAGAGGGACAGTTCTACAATGAGCAGTTCTTC. Translating gives CASSQEGQFYNEQFF.

This sequence joins TRBV5-1 and TRBJ2-7; 10 nucleotides line up with TRBD1. CDR1 is SGHRS, CDR2 YFSETQ, per germline. Trimming at V came to 4 bases and at J to 2 bases, leaving 6 bases not matched to a gene. The length of the CDR3 is 15 residues. The CDR3 protein is CASSESGTGAYEQYF. For the CDR3, the DNA is TGCGCCAGCAGCGAGTCCGGGACAGGGGCCTACGAGCAGTACTTC.

The rearrangement links TRBV5-1 to TRBJ2-3, with 13 bases matching TRBD2. Germline loops: CDR1 SGHRS, CDR2 YFSETQ. CDR3 size: 17 residues. V was pared by 0 bases and J by 3 bases, with 4 bases of the junction left unmatched. The CDR3 DNA follows: TGCGCCAGCAGCTTGGCTCGGACTAGCGGGGGAACAGATACGCAGTATTTT. This sequence encodes CASSLARTSGGTDTQYF.

CDR3: CASSVATGGPGELFF. The CDR3 DNA sequence: TGTGCCAGCAGCGTAGCTACCGGTGGGCCCGGGGAGCTGTTTTTT. The chain recombines TRBV9 with TRBJ2-2; D is uncertain. Per germline, CDR1 SGDLS and CDR2 YYNGEE. Trimming shortened V by 0 bases and J by 6 bases, and 12 bases separated the two germline ends. The CDR3 is 15 amino acids.

This chain joins TRBV9 and TRBJ2-1, with 8 positions matching TRBD2. In germline, CDR1 is SGDLS, CDR2 YYNGEE. The CDR3 is 15 amino acids. Trimming at V came to 0 bases and at J to 12 bases, leaving 11 bases not matched to a gene. CDR3 region: CASSVGASGGPRQFF. The CDR3 region has the DNA TGTGCCAGCAGCGTAGGAGCCAGCGGGGGTCCAAGGCAGTTCTTC.

The chain carries TRBV6-5 and TRBJ2-2, with TRBD1 identical over 11 bases. The CDR3 is made up of 14 amino acids. CDR1 and CDR2 (germline): MNHEY, SVGAGI. The ends lost 11 bases at V and 3 bases at J; junction bases unmatched: 5. Written as DNA, the CDR3 is TGTGCCTTGGGGACAGGGGGTGACACCGGGGAGCTGTTTTTT. Translation gives CALGTGGDTGELFF.